This T cell receptor beta chain was captured in a study of blood T cell repertoires in COVID-19. Study summary: There were acute and convalescent COVID-19 samples, and they came from the United States, Italy and Spain. Nucleic acid was either cDNA or gDNA, and it came from T cells, B-cell-depleted T cells, or PBMCs.

The V and J ends lost 6 bases and 5 bases respectively, with 17 bases between them. CDR1 is MNHNY and CDR2 is SVGAGI in the germline V gene (reference sequence). This CDR3 comprises 15 residues. As handled by the study authors: Estimation of nucleated cell counts was performed using reference gene primer amplification. Profiled with immunoSEQ multiplex PCR; TCRdb holds only in-frame clones, not every one. The V and J calls and clone size come from that table; D and trimming were worked out from the DNA. The data show 150,000 to 200,000 clones, with 85% to 90% seen just once and over 3.5% held by the top ten.

The origin of this receptor is a man between 18 and 29 years old with active or convalescent COVID-19. Sequences were obtained from peripheral blood. This rearrangement joins TRBV6-6 to TRBJ1-5, with TRBD1 as a possible D gene (6 bases). For the CDR3, the DNA is TGTGCCAGCAGGGAAACAGGGAGCCTGTATCAGCCCCAGCATTTT. Translating gives CASRETGSLYQPQHF.